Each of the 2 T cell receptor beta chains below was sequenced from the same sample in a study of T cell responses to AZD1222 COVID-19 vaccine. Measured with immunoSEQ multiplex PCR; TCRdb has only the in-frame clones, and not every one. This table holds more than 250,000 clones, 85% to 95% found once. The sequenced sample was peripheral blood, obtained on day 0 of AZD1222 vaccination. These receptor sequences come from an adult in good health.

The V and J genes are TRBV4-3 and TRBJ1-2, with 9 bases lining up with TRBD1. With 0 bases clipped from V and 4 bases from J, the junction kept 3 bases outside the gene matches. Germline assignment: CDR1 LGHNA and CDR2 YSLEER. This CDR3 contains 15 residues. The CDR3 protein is CASSQETGGGYGYTF. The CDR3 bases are TGCGCCAGCAGCCAAGAAACAGGGGGCGGCTATGGCTACACCTTC.

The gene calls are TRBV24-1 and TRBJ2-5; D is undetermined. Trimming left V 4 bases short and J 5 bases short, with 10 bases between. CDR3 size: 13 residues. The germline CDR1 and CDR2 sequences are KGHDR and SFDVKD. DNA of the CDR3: TGTGCCACCAGTGACACTACCGCGGAGACCCAGTACTTC. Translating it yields CATSDTTAETQYF.